This T cell receptor beta chain originates from a study of T-cell memory formation after mild COVID-19. Overall study context: Largely, the TCR clusters proved donor specific. General study findings and limits: Day 15 to 85 contracting clones showed balanced CD4/CD8; day 15 to 37 expanders favored CD4+. Within pre-infection memory, some responding clones were found, suggesting cross-reactive memory joined.

Germline V lookup: CDR1 LNHNV, CDR2 YYDKDF (reference sequence). The CDR3 sequence is 12 residues long. V lost 0 bases and J 4 bases, leaving 3 bases between the germline ends. This clonotype was observed a handful of times. Its specificity is not known. The 5'RACE method, run with constant-segment primers, produced TCR alpha and TCR beta cDNA libraries (carrying sample barcodes and UMIs). TCRdb passed the 5' RACE reads through MiXCR, listing each CDR3 protein once. The data show a few hundred thousand distinct CDR3 sequences, around 30% seen once. The specimen sequenced was PBMCs or a T cell subset sorted from them (not recorded which). V and J are TRBV15 and TRBJ1-2, with no clear D. The TCR was taken from an adult woman who had mild COVID-19 (a few samples of this study predate the infection). Cell type and time point are not known. The CDR3 sequence is CATSRDIYGYTF. The CDR3 DNA sequence: TGTGCCACCAGCAGAGACATCTATGGCTACACCTTC.